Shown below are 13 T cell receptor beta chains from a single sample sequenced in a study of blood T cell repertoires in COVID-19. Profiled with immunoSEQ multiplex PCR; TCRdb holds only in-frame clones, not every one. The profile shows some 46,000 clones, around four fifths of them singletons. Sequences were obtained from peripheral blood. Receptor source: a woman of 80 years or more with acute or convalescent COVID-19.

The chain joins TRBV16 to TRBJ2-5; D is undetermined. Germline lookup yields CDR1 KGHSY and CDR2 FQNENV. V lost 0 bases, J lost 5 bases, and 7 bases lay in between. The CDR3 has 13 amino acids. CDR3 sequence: CASSQSYSETQYF. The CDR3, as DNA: TGTGCCAGCAGCCAATCGTATTCTGAGACCCAGTACTTC.

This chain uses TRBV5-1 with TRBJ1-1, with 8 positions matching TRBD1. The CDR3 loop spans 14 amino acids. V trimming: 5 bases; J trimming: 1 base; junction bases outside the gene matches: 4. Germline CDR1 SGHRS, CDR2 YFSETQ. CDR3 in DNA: TGCGCCAGCAGACTGGGACAGGAGAACACTGAAGCTTTCTTT. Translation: CASRLGQENTEAFF.

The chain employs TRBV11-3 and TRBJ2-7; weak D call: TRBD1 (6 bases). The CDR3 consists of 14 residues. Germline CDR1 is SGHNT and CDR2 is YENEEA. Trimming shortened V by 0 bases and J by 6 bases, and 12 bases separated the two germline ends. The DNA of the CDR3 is TGTGCCAGCAGCTTAGATCCACAGGGTGTCGAGCAGTACTTC. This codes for CASSLDPQGVEQYF.

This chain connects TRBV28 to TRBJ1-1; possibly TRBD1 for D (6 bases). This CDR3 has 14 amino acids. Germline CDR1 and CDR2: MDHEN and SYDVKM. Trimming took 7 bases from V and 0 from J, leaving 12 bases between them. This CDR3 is CASNQGTLNTEAFF. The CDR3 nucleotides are TGTGCCAGCAATCAGGGGACACTGAACACTGAAGCTTTCTTT. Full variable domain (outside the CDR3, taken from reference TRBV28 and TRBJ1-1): DVKVTQSSRYLVKRTGEKVFLECVQDMDHENMFWYRQDPGLGLRLIYFSYDVKMKEKGDIPEGYSVSREKKERFSLILESASTNQTSMYLCASNQGTLNTEAFFGQGTRLTVV.

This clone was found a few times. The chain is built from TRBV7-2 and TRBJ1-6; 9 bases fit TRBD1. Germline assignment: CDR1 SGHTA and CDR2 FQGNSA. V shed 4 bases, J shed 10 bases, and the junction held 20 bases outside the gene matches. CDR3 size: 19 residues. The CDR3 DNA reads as TGTGCCAGCAGCTCCTTAGAGCCGGGACAGGGTGAGTTTGGCTCACCCCTCCACTTT. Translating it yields CASSSLEPGQGEFGSPLHF.

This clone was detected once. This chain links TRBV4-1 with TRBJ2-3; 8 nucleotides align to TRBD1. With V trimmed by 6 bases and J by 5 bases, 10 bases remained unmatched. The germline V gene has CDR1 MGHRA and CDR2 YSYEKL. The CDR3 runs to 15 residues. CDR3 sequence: CASRETGVQGDTQYF. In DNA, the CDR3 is TGCGCCAGCAGAGAGACAGGGGTACAAGGAGATACGCAGTATTTT.

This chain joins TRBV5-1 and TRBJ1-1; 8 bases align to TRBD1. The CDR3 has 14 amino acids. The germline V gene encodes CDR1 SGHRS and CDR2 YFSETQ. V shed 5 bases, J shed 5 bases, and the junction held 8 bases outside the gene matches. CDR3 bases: TGCGCCAGCAGGGTCGGACAGGGTGGAACTGAAGCTTTCTTT. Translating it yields CASRVGQGGTEAFF.

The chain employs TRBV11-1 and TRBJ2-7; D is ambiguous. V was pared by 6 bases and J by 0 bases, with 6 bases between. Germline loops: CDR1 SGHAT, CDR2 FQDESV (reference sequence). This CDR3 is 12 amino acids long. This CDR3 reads CASSSYSYEQYF. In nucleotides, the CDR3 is TGTGCCAGCAGTTCTTACTCCTACGAGCAGTACTTC.

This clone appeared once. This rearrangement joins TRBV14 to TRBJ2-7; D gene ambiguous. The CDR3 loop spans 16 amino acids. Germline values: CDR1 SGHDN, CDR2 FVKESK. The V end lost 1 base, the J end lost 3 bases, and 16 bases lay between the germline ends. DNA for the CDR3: TGTGCCAGCAGCCAAGTACGAGCTACAGACCACTACGAGCAGTACTTC. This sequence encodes CASSQVRATDHYEQYF.

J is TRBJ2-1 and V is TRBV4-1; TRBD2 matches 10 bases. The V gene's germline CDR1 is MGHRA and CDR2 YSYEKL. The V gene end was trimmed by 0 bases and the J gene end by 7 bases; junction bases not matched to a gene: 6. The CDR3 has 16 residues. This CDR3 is CASSQEGSGGGNEQFF. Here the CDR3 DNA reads TGCGCCAGCAGCCAAGAAGGCAGCGGGGGGGGTAATGAGCAGTTCTTC.

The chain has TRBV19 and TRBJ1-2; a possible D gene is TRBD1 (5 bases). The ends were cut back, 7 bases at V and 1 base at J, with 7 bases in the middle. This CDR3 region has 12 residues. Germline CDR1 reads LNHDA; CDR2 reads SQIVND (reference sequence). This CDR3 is CASTDSNYGYTF. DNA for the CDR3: TGTGCCAGTACCGACAGTAACTATGGCTACACCTTC. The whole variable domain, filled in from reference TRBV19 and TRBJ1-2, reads DGGITQSPKYLFRKEGQNVTLSCEQNLNHDAMYWYRQDPGQGLRLIYYSQIVNDFQKGDIAEGYSVSREKKESFPLTVTSAQKNPTAFYLCASTDSNYGYTFGSGTRLTVV.

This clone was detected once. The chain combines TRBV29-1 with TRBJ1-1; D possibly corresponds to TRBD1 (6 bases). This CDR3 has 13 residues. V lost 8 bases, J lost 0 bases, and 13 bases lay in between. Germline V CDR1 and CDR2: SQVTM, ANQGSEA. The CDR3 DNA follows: TGCAGCTCCTTAACAGGGCTGAACACTGAAGCTTTCTTT. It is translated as CSSLTGLNTEAFF. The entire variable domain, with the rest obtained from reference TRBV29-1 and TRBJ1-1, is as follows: SAVISQKPSRDICQRGTSLTIQCQVDSQVTMMFWYRQQPGQSLTLIATANQGSEATYESGFVIDKFPISRPNLTFSTLTVSNMSPEDSSIYLCSSLTGLNTEAFFGQGTRLTVV.

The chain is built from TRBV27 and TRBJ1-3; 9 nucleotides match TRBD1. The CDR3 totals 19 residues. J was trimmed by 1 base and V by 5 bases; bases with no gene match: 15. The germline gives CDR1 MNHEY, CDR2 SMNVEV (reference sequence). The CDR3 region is CASSPTKLTGGSSGNTIYF. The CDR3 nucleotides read TGTGCCAGCAGTCCAACAAAACTCACAGGGGGCTCGTCTGGAAACACCATATATTTT.